A selection of T cell receptor beta chains follows, all from one sample in a study of CD8+ T cells in alopecia areata. Sequencing was performed with immunoSEQ multiplex PCR; in TCRdb, only in-frame clones are kept and a portion is missing. This table holds 170,000 or so clones, around three fifths found once. The source was CD8+ T cells sorted from blood, collected at week 24, from a patient treated with tofacitinib. All receptors come from a human donor with alopecia areata. Both conserved end residues are part of each CDR3. The D gene is left open where the match is weak. Size is stated for part of the rows, as once, few or many counts, or as a class when the clone is expanded.

size: few; D: -; length: 13; V: TRBV2; J: TRBJ1-1; CDR3: CASMKQGNTEAFF; DNA: TGTGCCAGCATGAAACAGGGGAACACTGAAGCTTTCTTT
size: few; D: -; length: 15; V: TRBV5-1; J: TRBJ1-5; CDR3: CASSGALGGYQPQHF; DNA: TGCGCCAGCAGCGGCGCCTTGGGGGGCTATCAGCCCCAGCATTTT
size: -; D: -; length: 12; V: TRBV2; J: TRBJ1-1; CDR3: CASIGINTEAFF; DNA: TGTGCCAGCATTGGCATCAACACTGAAGCTTTCTTT
size: once; D: TRBD1; length: 15; V: TRBV6-6; J: TRBJ1-1; CDR3: CASNYFATGGGEAFF; DNA: TGTGCCAGCAACTACTTCGCGACAGGGGGGGGTGAAGCTTTCTTT
size: -; D: -; length: 12; V: TRBV6-6; J: TRBJ2-7; CDR3: CASSKDSYEQYF; DNA: TGTGCCAGCAGCAAAGACAGCTACGAGCAGTACTTC
size: -; D: -; length: 12; V: TRBV2; J: TRBJ1-1; CDR3: CASVKMNTEAFF; DNA: TGTGCCAGCGTAAAGATGAACACTGAAGCTTTCTTT
size: -; D: -; length: 14; V: TRBV5-5; J: TRBJ2-3; CDR3: CASSLDYLTDTQYF; DNA: TGTGCCAGCAGCCTCGATTACCTCACAGATACGCAGTATTTT
size: few; D: -; length: 14; V: TRBV6-5; J: TRBJ2-7; CDR3: CASSYGAGAYEQYF; DNA: TGTGCCAGCAGTTACGGGGCAGGGGCCTACGAGCAGTACTTC
size: once; D: -; length: 14; V: TRBV5-1; J: TRBJ2-7; CDR3: CASSLAGGLYEQYF; DNA: TGCGCCAGCAGCTTGGCAGGGGGGCTCTACGAGCAGTACTTC
size: -; D: -; length: 13; V: TRBV30; J: TRBJ1-1; CDR3: CAWSAGGLTEAFF; DNA: TGTGCCTGGAGTGCAGGAGGATTGACTGAAGCTTTCTTT
size: -; D: -; length: 13; V: TRBV27; J: TRBJ1-6; CDR3: CASYGGWNSPLHF; DNA: TGTGCCAGTTACGGGGGTTGGAATTCACCCCTCCACTTT
size: -; D: TRBD1; length: 12; V: TRBV19; J: TRBJ1-1; CDR3: CAIGTGGTEAFF; DNA: TGTGCCATCGGGACAGGGGGCACTGAAGCTTTCTTT
size: -; D: TRBD2; length: 16; V: TRBV7-2; J: TRBJ2-3; CDR3: CASSPTGTSKTDTQYF; DNA: TGTGCCAGCAGCCCGACCGGGACTAGCAAAACAGATACGCAGTATTTT
size: -; D: -; length: 15; V: TRBV7-9; J: TRBJ2-6; CDR3: CASSSTVWRANVLTF; DNA: TGTGCCAGCAGCTCGACAGTATGGAGGGCCAACGTCCTGACTTTC
size: -; D: TRBD2; length: 12; V: TRBV2; J: TRBJ2-3; CDR3: CARTGLSDTQYF; DNA: TGTGCCAGAACGGGACTATCGGATACGCAGTATTTT
size: -; D: TRBD1; length: 16; V: TRBV29-1; J: TRBJ2-5; CDR3: CSVGGRDSKVQETQYF; DNA: TGCAGCGTTGGTGGCCGGGACAGTAAAGTTCAAGAGACCCAGTACTTC
size: -; D: -; length: 14; V: TRBV29-1; J: TRBJ1-1; CDR3: CSVSRRDYFTEAFF; DNA: TGCAGCGTCTCCCGTAGGGATTATTTCACTGAAGCTTTCTTT
size: -; D: TRBD1; length: 15; V: TRBV14; J: TRBJ1-2; CDR3: CASSHGTGDGYGYTF; DNA: TGTGCCAGCAGCCACGGAACAGGGGACGGCTATGGCTACACCTTC
size: -; D: -; length: 14; V: TRBV2; J: TRBJ1-1; CDR3: CASSEVRIRTEAFF; DNA: TGTGCCAGCAGTGAAGTAAGGATAAGAACTGAAGCTTTCTTT
size: few; D: TRBD1; length: 13; V: TRBV15; J: TRBJ2-1; CDR3: CATADRAGNEQFF; DNA: TGTGCCACCGCAGACAGGGCGGGCAATGAGCAGTTCTTC
size: -; D: -; length: 11; V: TRBV13; J: TRBJ2-7; CDR3: CASSLENEQYF; DNA: TGTGCCAGCAGCTTAGAAAACGAGCAGTACTTC
size: -; D: -; length: 13; V: TRBV2; J: TRBJ2-5; CDR3: CASLPGAGETQYF; DNA: TGTGCCAGCCTACCGGGAGCTGGAGAGACCCAGTACTTC
size: -; D: -; length: 13; V: TRBV30; J: TRBJ2-7; CDR3: CAWSYGDSYEQYF; DNA: TGTGCCTGGAGTTACGGGGACTCCTACGAGCAGTACTTC
size: -; D: -; length: 13; V: TRBV5-1; J: TRBJ1-2; CDR3: CASREVGYYGYTF; DNA: TGCGCCAGCAGGGAGGTCGGTTACTATGGCTACACCTTC
size: few; D: -; length: 10; V: TRBV27; J: TRBJ2-7; CDR3: CASGSVEQYF; DNA: TGTGCCAGCGGATCCGTCGAGCAGTACTTC
size: once; D: -; length: 13; V: TRBV5-1; J: TRBJ1-1; CDR3: CASSLGGQREAFF; DNA: TGCGCCAGCAGCCTGGGTGGACAGAGAGAAGCTTTCTTT
size: -; D: -; length: 15; V: TRBV27; J: TRBJ1-2; CDR3: CASKVLGEKGPGYTF; DNA: TGTGCCAGCAAAGTTTTGGGCGAGAAGGGGCCCGGCTACACCTTC
size: -; D: -; length: 13; V: TRBV2; J: TRBJ2-3; CDR3: CASSGEGTDTQYF; DNA: TGTGCCAGCAGTGGAGAAGGCACAGATACGCAGTATTTT
size: -; D: -; length: 14; V: TRBV15; J: TRBJ1-5; CDR3: CATSRTDSNQPQHF; DNA: TGTGCCACCAGCAGAACAGACAGCAATCAGCCCCAGCATTTT
size: few; D: TRBD2; length: 14; V: TRBV7-9; J: TRBJ2-2; CDR3: CASSPTGGTGELFF; DNA: TGTGCCAGCAGCCCCACGGGGGGCACCGGGGAGCTGTTTTTT
size: -; D: -; length: 14; V: TRBV9; J: TRBJ1-5; CDR3: CASSVEGVNQPQHF; DNA: TGTGCCAGCAGCGTGGAAGGGGTGAATCAGCCCCAGCATTTT
size: -; D: TRBD1; length: 17; V: TRBV19; J: TRBJ1-1; CDR3: CASSIGVDWAGGEEAFF; DNA: TGTGCCAGTAGTATCGGAGTTGATTGGGCAGGGGGCGAGGAAGCTTTCTTT
size: -; D: TRBD1; length: 15; V: TRBV14; J: TRBJ2-7; CDR3: CASSQDLGQGYEQYF; DNA: TGTGCCAGCAGCCAAGACCTGGGACAGGGTTACGAGCAGTACTTC
size: few; D: -; length: 15; V: TRBV7-9; J: TRBJ2-3; CDR3: CASSQIGGPTDTQYF; DNA: TGTGCCAGCAGCCAAATAGGGGGGCCCACAGATACGCAGTATTTT
size: -; D: -; length: 17; V: TRBV7-9; J: TRBJ1-2; CDR3: CASSLISREGGPYGYTF; DNA: TGTGCCAGCAGCTTAATCTCTCGAGAGGGCGGCCCCTATGGCTACACCTTC
size: once; D: TRBD1; length: 15; V: TRBV29-1; J: TRBJ1-2; CDR3: CSVDLGGQGAHGYTF; DNA: TGCAGCGTTGATCTCGGCGGGCAGGGGGCACACGGCTACACCTTC
size: few; D: -; length: 10; V: TRBV4-1; J: TRBJ2-1; CDR3: CASGGLEQFF; DNA: TGCGCCAGCGGAGGTCTGGAGCAGTTCTTC
size: -; D: TRBD1; length: 11; V: TRBV4-1; J: TRBJ1-1; CDR3: CATQGGTEAFF; DNA: TGCGCCACCCAGGGGGGTACTGAAGCTTTCTTT
size: once; D: TRBD1; length: 18; V: TRBV7-9; J: TRBJ2-6; CDR3: CASTSPRDRGSGANVLTF; DNA: TGTGCCAGCACATCACCCCGGGACAGGGGCTCTGGGGCCAACGTCCTGACTTTC
size: -; D: -; length: 16; V: TRBV2; J: TRBJ2-3; CDR3: CASRGPGPDGTDTQYF; DNA: TGTGCCAGCAGGGGTCCGGGACCCGATGGCACAGATACGCAGTATTTT
size: -; D: TRBD2; length: 15; V: TRBV9; J: TRBJ2-1; CDR3: CASSESGGEHNEQFF; DNA: TGTGCCAGCAGCGAAAGCGGGGGGGAGCACAATGAGCAGTTCTTC
size: -; D: -; length: 12; V: TRBV10-3; J: TRBJ2-5; CDR3: CAILGTEGVQYF; DNA: TGTGCCATCCTCGGCACAGAGGGCGTCCAGTACTTC
size: -; D: -; length: 14; V: TRBV27; J: TRBJ2-4; CDR3: CASSPLQLGDIQYF; DNA: TGTGCCAGCAGTCCTCTCCAACTAGGAGACATTCAGTACTTC
size: -; D: -; length: 14; V: TRBV7-8; J: TRBJ2-5; CDR3: CASSLKAGQETQYF; DNA: TGTGCCAGCAGCTTAAAGGCGGGCCAAGAGACCCAGTACTTC
size: -; D: -; length: 15; V: TRBV7-9; J: TRBJ2-1; CDR3: CASSTGTGFFNEQFF; DNA: TGTGCCAGCAGCACCGGGACTGGCTTTTTTAATGAGCAGTTCTTC
size: few; D: -; length: 13; V: TRBV5-1; J: TRBJ1-1; CDR3: CASSLSKATEAFF; DNA: TGCGCCAGCAGCTTGAGTAAGGCGACTGAAGCTTTCTTT
size: -; D: -; length: 14; V: TRBV15; J: TRBJ2-1; CDR3: CATRMDRQRHEQFF; DNA: TGTGCCACCAGGATGGATAGACAGCGGCATGAGCAGTTCTTC
size: -; D: TRBD1; length: 16; V: TRBV5-6; J: TRBJ2-2; CDR3: CASSIWTGGNTGELFF; DNA: TGTGCCAGCAGCATCTGGACAGGGGGGAACACCGGGGAGCTGTTTTTT
size: -; D: -; length: 14; V: TRBV25-1; J: TRBJ2-2; CDR3: CASSPFGLDGELFF; DNA: TGTGCCAGCAGTCCATTCGGGTTGGACGGGGAGCTGTTTTTT
size: -; D: -; length: 16; V: TRBV5-1; J: TRBJ2-3; CDR3: CASSLLWGTHTDTQYF; DNA: TGCGCCAGCAGCTTGTTGTGGGGGACTCACACAGATACGCAGTATTTT
size: -; D: -; length: 16; V: TRBV15; J: TRBJ1-5; CDR3: CATSRDLGKSNQPQHF; DNA: TGTGCCACCAGCAGAGATTTAGGAAAGAGCAATCAGCCCCAGCATTTT
size: -; D: -; length: 15; V: TRBV23-1; J: TRBJ2-5; CDR3: CASSQGRWVEETQYF; DNA: TGCGCCAGCAGTCAAGGTCGTTGGGTTGAAGAGACCCAGTACTTC
size: -; D: -; length: 11; V: TRBV30; J: TRBJ2-5; CDR3: CAWILQETQYF; DNA: TGTGCCTGGATTTTGCAAGAGACCCAGTACTTC
size: -; D: TRBD2; length: 16; V: TRBV23-1; J: TRBJ2-3; CDR3: CASSQLPSGGTDTQYF; DNA: TGCGCCAGCAGTCAGCTGCCTAGCGGTGGCACAGATACGCAGTATTTT
size: once; D: -; length: 14; V: TRBV7-2; J: TRBJ2-4; CDR3: CASTLPGAKNIQYF; DNA: TGTGCCAGCACCTTACCAGGGGCCAAAAACATTCAGTACTTC
size: -; D: -; length: 14; V: TRBV19; J: TRBJ1-6; CDR3: CASSIDSNLEPLHF; DNA: TGTGCCAGTAGTATAGATTCCAATTTGGAGCCCCTCCACTTT
size: -; D: -; length: 13; V: TRBV2; J: TRBJ1-2; CDR3: CASSGRVHYGYTF; DNA: TGTGCCAGCAGTGGCAGGGTTCACTATGGCTACACCTTC
size: -; D: -; length: 11; V: TRBV5-6; J: TRBJ1-3; CDR3: CASSLENTIYF; DNA: TGTGCCAGCAGCTTGGAAAACACCATATATTTT
size: once; D: -; length: 15; V: TRBV5-1; J: TRBJ1-1; CDR3: CASSLDADFVTEAFF; DNA: TGCGCCAGCAGCTTGGACGCAGATTTTGTCACTGAAGCTTTCTTT